This TCR beta chain was profiled in a study of blood T cell repertoires in COVID-19. Study as a whole: Some COVID-19 samples were acute and others convalescent; all came from the United States, Italy and Spain.

Per the original data handling: Scientists estimated how many nucleated cells there were by amplifying reference gene primers. This table comes from immunoSEQ multiplex PCR, and its TCRdb copy is limited to in-frame clones, with some not included. V and J calls and clone size are given by that table; D and trimming were obtained from the DNA. The sample has some 170,000 clones; roughly 87% are singletons. The receptor was derived from a woman aged 50 to 60 with acute or convalescent COVID-19. The sample comprised peripheral blood.

The CDR3 loop is CAWSVLVPGNTIYF. In DNA form, the CDR3 reads TGTGCCTGGAGTGTTTTAGTTCCTGGAAACACCATATATTTT. The V gene is TRBV30, the J gene TRBJ1-3, with unresolved D. The CDR3 length is 14 residues. In germline, CDR1 is GTSNPN, CDR2 SVGIG (reference sequence). Trimming took off 0 bases at V and 2 bases at J, with 8 bases between the two ends. Full variable domain (rest looked up from reference TRBV30 and TRBJ1-3): SQTIHQWPATLVQPVGSPLSLECTVEGTSNPNLYWYRQAAGRGLQLLFYSVGIGQISSEVPQNLSASRPQDRQFILSSKKLLLSDSGFYLCAWSVLVPGNTIYFGEGSWLTVV.